Below, 31 T cell receptor beta chains from the same sample are listed, as sequenced in a study of blood T cell repertoires in COVID-19 (dated by TCRdb to 2020 to 2021). The protocol used for the library was the immunoSEQ multiplex PCR assay. Entries here come from immuneACCESS through TCRdb and include only in-frame sequences with V and J called. Some clones fail to appear in such tables; in the studies checked, an unresolved V gene covers under half of the shortfall, and the cause of the remainder is unknown. The sample records 200,000 to 250,000 clones, roughly 82% of which are singletons. 2% to 2.5% of the sample lies in the top ten. What was sequenced was PBMCs or T cells enriched from blood (not recorded which). All receptors come from a woman aged 50 to 60 who had recovered from COVID-19.

V is TRBV6-5 and J is TRBJ1-4; unclear D gene. With 0 bases removed from V and 7 bases from J, the gap between germline ends came to 15 bases. The CDR3 runs to 16 residues. Per germline, CDR1 MNHEY and CDR2 SVGAGI. The CDR3 spells CASSYSRLRKFEKLFF. The CDR3 DNA follows: TGTGCCAGCAGTTACTCGAGACTTAGGAAGTTTGAAAAACTGTTTTTT.

The chain links TRBV9 to TRBJ2-1; 12 bases line up with TRBD2. V gave up 0 bases and J gave up 6 bases; unmatched junction bases: 7. This CDR3 is built from 17 residues. Per germline, CDR1 SGDLS and CDR2 YYNGEE. The CDR3 DNA reads as TGTGCCAGCAGCGTAGTTGGGCTAGCGGGAGGGATCAATGAGCAGTTCTTC. Translated, it gives CASSVVGLAGGINEQFF.

The chain recombines TRBV2 with TRBJ1-6; the match to TRBD1 covers 7 bases. The CDR3 is made up of 14 amino acids. The J segment lost 8 bases and the V segment lost 6 bases, leaving 7 bases of the junction unmatched. The germline V gene encodes CDR1 SNHLY and CDR2 FYNNEI. CDR3 loop: CASSAGGEDSPLHF. The CDR3 DNA sequence: TGTGCCAGCAGCGCAGGGGGAGAGGATTCACCCCTCCACTTT.

V is TRBV7-2 and J is TRBJ2-7; perhaps TRBD2 as D (7 bases). V was shortened by 5 bases and J by 6 bases, with 29 bases between the two germline ends. Per the germline V gene, CDR1 is SGHTA and CDR2 is FQGNSA. This CDR3 has 18 amino acids. The CDR3 coding sequence is TGTGCCAGCAGCCCCATAGGGGGGGCGGGAGACTCTAACCGCGAGCAGTACTTC. Encoded protein: CASSPIGGAGDSNREQYF. Full variable domain (remainder filled in from reference TRBV7-2 and TRBJ2-7): GAGVSQSPSNKVTEKGKDVELRCDPISGHTALYWYRQSLGQGLEFLIYFQGNSAPDKSGLPSDRFSAERTGGSVSTLTIQRTQQEDSAVYLCASSPIGGAGDSNREQYFGPGTRLTVT.

This clone was detected once. This sequence joins TRBV19 and TRBJ1-3; D ambiguous. Germline CDR1 is LNHDA and CDR2 is SQIVND (reference sequence). The ends were cut back, 5 bases at V and 0 bases at J, with 8 bases in the middle. CDR3 length: 14 residues. Here the CDR3 DNA reads TGTGCCAGTAGTGTCGGAGCCTCTGGAAACACCATATATTTT. Translation: CASSVGASGNTIYF.

The rearrangement links TRBV3-1 (or the pseudogene TRBV3-2) to TRBJ2-7; weak D call: TRBD2 (6 bases). Trimming cost V 6 bases and J 1 base, with 19 bases left between them. The CDR3 runs to 16 residues. Germline V gene sequence: CDR1 LGHDT, CDR2 YNNKEL (reference sequence). CDR3 in amino acids: CASREFRDSCSYEQYF. The CDR3, as DNA: TGTGCCAGCAGGGAATTCCGGGACTCCTGTTCCTACGAGCAGTACTTC.

The chain has TRBV11-2 and TRBJ2-7, with a tentative D call TRBD2 (6 bases). V dropped 5 bases and J dropped 7 bases, with 15 bases sitting between them. CDR3 size: 13 residues. The germline CDR1 and CDR2 sequences are SGHAT and FQNNGV. This CDR3 reads CASSQLLASEQYF. In DNA form, the CDR3 reads TGTGCCAGCAGCCAGTTACTAGCTAGTGAGCAGTACTTC. Looking up the rest from reference TRBV11-2 and TRBJ2-7 gives the full variable domain: EAGVAQSPRYKIIEKRQSVAFWCNPISGHATLYWYQQILGQGPKLLIQFQNNGVVDDSQLPKDRFSAERLKGVDSTLKIQPAKLEDSAVYLCASSQLLASEQYFGPGTRLTVT.

V and J are TRBV7-3 and TRBJ2-6; D is possibly TRBD1 (6 bases). The germline gives CDR1 SGHTA, CDR2 FQGTGA. With 5 bases removed from V and 2 bases from J, the gap between germline ends came to 10 bases. The CDR3 loop spans 15 amino acids. The CDR3 DNA is TGTGCCAGCAGCGTACAGGGTGCTGGGGCCAACGTCCTGACTTTC. It specifies CASSVQGAGANVLTF.

V gene TRBV5-5 combines with J gene TRBJ1-2; possible D gene TRBD1, 6 bases. V dropped 4 bases and J dropped 3 bases, with 16 bases sitting between them. Germline V gives CDR1 SGHKS, CDR2 YYEKEE (reference sequence). The CDR3 extends over 15 amino acids. The CDR3 spells CASSPGGQPDYGYTF. The CDR3 DNA sequence: TGTGCCAGCAGCCCTGGAGGACAGCCCGACTATGGCTACACCTTC.

The rearrangement links TRBV12-3 or TRBV12-4 to TRBJ1-2; no clear D gene. This CDR3 comprises 13 residues. Trimming pared 10 bases from V and 3 bases from J, leaving 15 bases between. DNA of the CDR3: TGTGCCACTTCTAGAGTTTACGACTATGGCTACACCTTC. Translating it yields CATSRVYDYGYTF.

The chain recombines TRBV25-1 with TRBJ2-7; 9 bases are shared with TRBD2. CDR3 length: 16 residues. Germline V gene lookup returns CDR1 MGHDK and CDR2 SYGVNS. Trimming at V came to 1 base and at J to 7 bases, leaving 11 bases not matched to a gene. CDR3 region: CASSESVLAGPGEQYF. CDR3 in DNA: TGTGCCAGCAGTGAATCGGTCCTAGCGGGGCCGGGGGAGCAGTACTTC.

J is TRBJ2-3 and V is TRBV6-5, with 11 bases aligning to TRBD2. The CDR3 sequence is 15 residues long. CDR1 MNHEY and CDR2 SVGAGI come from the germline V gene. V gave up 7 bases and J gave up 3 bases; unmatched junction bases: 6. Written as DNA, the CDR3 is TGTGCCAGCAATCCGACTAGCGGGGTGACAGATACGCAGTATTTT. It specifies CASNPTSGVTDTQYF.

The chain is built from TRBV19 and TRBJ1-5; 8 nucleotides agree with TRBD1. V trimming: 5 bases; J trimming: 0 bases; junction bases outside the gene matches: 9. The CDR3 spans 17 residues. Germline V gene lookup returns CDR1 LNHDA and CDR2 SQIVND (reference sequence). CDR3 nucleotide sequence: TGTGCCAGTAGTTGGTGGACAGGGCAAACTAGCAATCAGCCCCAGCATTTT. Its protein product is CASSWWTGQTSNQPQHF.

The chain recombines TRBV19 with TRBJ1-5; 7 bases match TRBD1. Germline trimming cut 7 bases from V and 7 bases from J; bases unmatched to any gene: 19. CDR1 and CDR2 (germline): LNHDA, SQIVND (reference sequence). The CDR3 runs 17 residues. For the CDR3, the DNA is TGTGCCAGTATTATTAATGGGGCAGGGGGGAATCTACAGCCCCAGCATTTT. This codes for CASIINGAGGNLQPQHF.

V gene TRBV11-2 combines with J gene TRBJ1-2; D may be TRBD1 (5 bases). Germline V gene lookup returns CDR1 SGHAT and CDR2 FQNNGV. The length of the CDR3 is 14 residues. Trimming removed 5 bases at V and 5 bases at J, with 15 bases between. The CDR3 region has the DNA TGTGCCAGCAGCCCCGCAGGGAAGGCTTATGGCTACACCTTC. This sequence encodes CASSPAGKAYGYTF.

V is TRBV11-2 and J is TRBJ2-3; 15 positions agree with TRBD2. The junction had 5 bases not matched to a gene; V was cut back by 6 bases and J by 7 bases. Germline V gives CDR1 SGHAT, CDR2 FQNNGV. The CDR3 contains 15 residues. CDR3 region: CASRGLAGGPYTQYF. The CDR3 nucleotides read TGTGCCAGCAGAGGACTAGCGGGAGGGCCGTATACGCAGTATTTT.

This clone was observed a single time. The chain recombines TRBV5-4 with TRBJ1-6; 7 bases line up with TRBD1. J lost 8 bases, V lost 3 bases, and 5 bases had no gene match. The CDR3 covers 14 residues. The V gene's germline CDR1 is SGHNT and CDR2 YYREEE (reference sequence). The CDR3 is CASSSDRSDSPLHF. CDR3 sequence (DNA): TGTGCCAGCAGCTCGGACAGGAGTGATTCACCCCTCCACTTT.

This chain uses TRBV27 with TRBJ1-1; 9 bases fit TRBD1. CDR3 length: 15 amino acids. V lost 8 bases and J lost 7; bases outside the gene matches: 14. Germline assignment: CDR1 MNHEY and CDR2 SMNVEV (reference sequence). CDR3 region: CASFSGTGIEIEAFF. CDR3 DNA: TGTGCCAGCTTCTCCGGGACAGGGATAGAAATTGAAGCTTTCTTT.

In its sample, this clone was seen once. The V gene is TRBV4-1, the J gene TRBJ2-1, with 14 nucleotides matching TRBD2. This CDR3 is built from 16 residues. CDR1 and CDR2 (germline): MGHRA, YSYEKL. The trim removed 3 bases at V and 6 bases at J, leaving 4 bases unmatched. In DNA, the CDR3 is TGCGCCAGCAGCCAGGAGACTAGCGGGGGGGCCAATGAGCAGTTCTTC. Encoded protein: CASSQETSGGANEQFF.

This clone has only a few counts. V and J are TRBV10-1 and TRBJ1-1, with no clear D. Germline V lookup: CDR1 WNHNN, CDR2 SYGVQD (reference sequence). The CDR3 is 12 residues long. The V end was cut by 2 bases, the J end by 8 bases, with 9 bases between. CDR3: CASSEVAGEAFF. CDR3 nucleotides: TGCGCCAGCAGTGAGGTCGCGGGGGAAGCTTTCTTT.

Here the CDR3 DNA reads TGTGCCAGCAGCAATACGACGGGATATCAGCCCCAGCATTTT. Its protein product is CASSNTTGYQPQHF. The chain links TRBV7-9 to TRBJ1-5; no clear D gene. Per germline, CDR1 SEHNR and CDR2 FQNEAQ (reference sequence). With 5 bases removed from V and 5 bases from J, the gap between germline ends came to 13 bases. The CDR3 runs 14 residues.

The chain links TRBV7-9 to TRBJ2-1; TRBD2 aligns across 9 bases. From germline, CDR1 is SEHNR and CDR2 FQNEAQ (reference sequence). There are 18 residues in the CDR3. V lost 1 base to trimming and J lost 8 bases; unmatched junction nucleotides: 15. The CDR3 nucleotides are TGTGCCAGCAGCTTAGACCCAGGGAAGGGACTAGCTCTCGATGAGCAGTTCTTC. Translation: CASSLDPGKGLALDEQFF.

V gene TRBV29-1 combines with J gene TRBJ1-2, with 7 bases fitting TRBD1. This CDR3 comprises 12 residues. From germline, CDR1 is SQVTM and CDR2 ANQGSEA. V was clipped by 6 bases and J by 4 bases; unmatched bases: 5. CDR3 amino acids: CSVARQGYGYTF. CDR3 DNA: TGCAGCGTCGCCCGACAGGGCTATGGCTACACCTTC.

The J gene is TRBJ2-5, the V gene TRBV7-2; D might be TRBD2 (5 bases). V dropped 1 base and J dropped 5 bases, with 11 bases sitting between them. The CDR3 length is 14 residues. In germline, CDR1 is SGHTA, CDR2 FQGNSA. The CDR3 spells CASSLGMRGETQYF. The CDR3 region has the DNA TGTGCCAGCAGCTTAGGAATGAGAGGGGAGACCCAGTACTTC.

This clone was observed a handful of times. The CDR3 loop is CASSLVPMGGTEAFF. In DNA form, the CDR3 reads TGTGCCAGCAGCTTAGTACCCATGGGAGGGACTGAAGCTTTCTTT. The chain employs TRBV11-3 and TRBJ1-1; D unresolved. The CDR3 length is 15 residues. Germline V gene sequence: CDR1 SGHNT, CDR2 YENEEA. V was trimmed by 1 base and J by 5 bases, leaving 14 bases between them.

The chain couples TRBV7-9 to TRBJ2-5; D assignment may be TRBD1 or TRBD2 (5 bases each). CDR3 size: 13 residues. Germline-derived CDR1 and CDR2 are SEHNR and FQNEAQ (reference sequence). V gave up 8 bases and J gave up 4 bases, with 14 bases separating them. CDR3 sequence reads: CASARAAGETQYF. The CDR3, as DNA: TGTGCCAGCGCCAGGGCCGCGGGAGAGACCCAGTACTTC.

This clone turned up a few times. The chain combines TRBV4-3 with TRBJ1-2; D ambiguous. Germline assignment: CDR1 LGHNA and CDR2 YSLEER. CDR3 size: 17 residues. Trimming left V 3 bases short and J 4 bases short, with 21 bases between. In nucleotides, the CDR3 is TGCGCCAGCAGCCAGAATGGCCCGTCCGGGGTGCGCTATGGCTACACCTTC. This gives the protein CASSQNGPSGVRYGYTF.

The chain employs TRBV6-1 and TRBJ1-6; the D is unclear. Trimming removed 3 bases at V and 0 bases at J, with 12 bases between. This CDR3 is built from 17 residues. CDR1 is MNHNS, CDR2 SASEGT, per germline. The CDR3 nucleotides are TGTGCCAGCAGTGATAGTCACTCAAGCTCCTATAATTCACCCCTCCACTTT. It translates to CASSDSHSSSYNSPLHF.

The chain carries TRBV2 and TRBJ1-3; weak D call: TRBD1 (6 bases). The CDR3 consists of 16 residues. The V gene's germline CDR1 is SNHLY and CDR2 FYNNEI. Trimming took off 3 bases at V and 0 bases at J, with 12 bases between the two ends. CDR3 nucleotide sequence: TGTGCCAGCAGTGACATCGACAGGATCTCTGGAAACACCATATATTTT. Translating it yields CASSDIDRISGNTIYF.

This clone was picked up one time. This chain uses TRBV2 with TRBJ2-3; 9 bases fit TRBD2. This CDR3 is built from 15 residues. Germline-derived CDR1 and CDR2 are SNHLY and FYNNEI. The trim removed 8 bases at V and 5 bases at J, leaving 11 bases unmatched. CDR3 sequence (DNA): TGTGCCAGCCTGGAGCTAGCGGGGAAGGTAGATACGCAGTATTTT. Translation: CASLELAGKVDTQYF.

The chain has TRBV5-3 and TRBJ1-1; TRBD1 is a possible D gene (5 bases). Being an ORF, TRBV5-3 has a function that is uncertain. The CDR3 loop spans 16 amino acids. Trimming pared 4 bases from V and 4 bases from J, leaving 20 bases between. In DNA form, the CDR3 reads TGTGCCAGAAGCCGGAGGGACTGTATAATTAGCACTGAAGCTTTCTTT. Translation: CARSRRDCIISTEAFF.